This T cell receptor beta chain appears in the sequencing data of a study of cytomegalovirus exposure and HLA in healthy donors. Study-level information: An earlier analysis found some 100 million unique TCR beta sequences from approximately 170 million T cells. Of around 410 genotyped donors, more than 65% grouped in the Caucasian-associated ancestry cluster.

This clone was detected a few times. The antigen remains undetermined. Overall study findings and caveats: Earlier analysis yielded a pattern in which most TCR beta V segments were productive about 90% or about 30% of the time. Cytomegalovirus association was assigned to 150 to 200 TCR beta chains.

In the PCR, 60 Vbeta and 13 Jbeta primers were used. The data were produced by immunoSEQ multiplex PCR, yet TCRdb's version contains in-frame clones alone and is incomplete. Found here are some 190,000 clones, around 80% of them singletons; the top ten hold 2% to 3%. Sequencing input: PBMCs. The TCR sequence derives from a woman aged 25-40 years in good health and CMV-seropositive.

The CDR3 DNA sequence: TGTGCCAGAAGCAGGGATTCACCCCTCCACTTT. Translation: CARSRDSPLHF. The chain carries TRBV19 and TRBJ1-6, with D possibly TRBD1 on 5 matching bases. This CDR3 spans 11 amino acids. Trimming removed 9 bases from V and 8 bases from J, with 8 bases in between. Germline-derived CDR1 and CDR2 are LNHDA and SQIVND (reference sequence). Together with reference TRBV19 and TRBJ1-6, the CDR3 gives the full variable domain: DGGITQSPKYLFRKEGQNVTLSCEQNLNHDAMYWYRQDPGQGLRLIYYSQIVNDFQKGDIAEGYSVSREKKESFPLTVTSAQKNPTAFYLCARSRDSPLHFGNGTRLTVT.